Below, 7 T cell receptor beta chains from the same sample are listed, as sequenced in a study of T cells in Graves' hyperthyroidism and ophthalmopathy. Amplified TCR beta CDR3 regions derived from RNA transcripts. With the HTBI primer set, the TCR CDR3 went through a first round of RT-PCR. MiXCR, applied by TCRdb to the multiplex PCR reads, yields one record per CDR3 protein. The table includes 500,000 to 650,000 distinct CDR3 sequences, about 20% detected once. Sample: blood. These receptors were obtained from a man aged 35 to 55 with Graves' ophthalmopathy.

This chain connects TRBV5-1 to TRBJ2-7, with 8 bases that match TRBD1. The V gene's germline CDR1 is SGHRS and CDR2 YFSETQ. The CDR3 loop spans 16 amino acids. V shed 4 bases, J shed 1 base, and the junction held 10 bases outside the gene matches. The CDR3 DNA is TGCGCCAGCAGCAGGACTCCGGGACAGGTATCCTACGAGCAGTACTTC. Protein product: CASSRTPGQVSYEQYF.

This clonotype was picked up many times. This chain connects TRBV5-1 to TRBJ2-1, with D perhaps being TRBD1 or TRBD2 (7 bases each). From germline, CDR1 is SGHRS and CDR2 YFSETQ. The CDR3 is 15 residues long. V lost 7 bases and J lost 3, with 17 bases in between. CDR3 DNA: TGCGCCAGCGGGGGGGTAACAGGGGTCTACAATGAGCAGTTCTTC. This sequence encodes CASGGVTGVYNEQFF.

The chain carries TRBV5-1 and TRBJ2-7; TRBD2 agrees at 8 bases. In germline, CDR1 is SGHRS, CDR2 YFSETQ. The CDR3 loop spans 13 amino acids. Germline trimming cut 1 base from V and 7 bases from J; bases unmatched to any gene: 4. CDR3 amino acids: CASSLRVAGEQYF. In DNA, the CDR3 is TGCGCCAGCAGCTTGCGGGTAGCGGGGGAGCAGTACTTC.

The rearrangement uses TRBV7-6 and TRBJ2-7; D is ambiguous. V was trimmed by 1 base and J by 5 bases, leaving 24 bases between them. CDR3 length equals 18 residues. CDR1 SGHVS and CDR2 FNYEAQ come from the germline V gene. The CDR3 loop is CASSLVSKGVGFGHEQYF. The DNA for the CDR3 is TGTGCCAGCAGCTTAGTATCCAAGGGCGTCGGGTTTGGCCACGAGCAGTACTTC.

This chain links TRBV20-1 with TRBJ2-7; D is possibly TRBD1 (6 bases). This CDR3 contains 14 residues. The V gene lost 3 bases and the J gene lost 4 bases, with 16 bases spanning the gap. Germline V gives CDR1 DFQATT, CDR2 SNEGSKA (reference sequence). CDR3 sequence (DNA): TGCAGTGCTAGGGTACAGGGTCTAGGGTACGAGCAGTACTTC. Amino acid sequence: CSARVQGLGYEQYF.

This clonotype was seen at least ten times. In DNA, the CDR3 is TGTGCCAGCAGACTACTAGCGGGACCCAATGAGCAGTTCTTC. Protein: CASRLLAGPNEQFF. The chain has TRBV6-2 or TRBV6-3 and TRBJ2-1, with 10 bases matching TRBD2. The CDR3 totals 14 residues. The J segment lost 6 bases and the V segment lost 6 bases, leaving 5 bases of the junction unmatched. CDR1 and CDR2 from the germline V gene are MNHEY and SVGEGT.

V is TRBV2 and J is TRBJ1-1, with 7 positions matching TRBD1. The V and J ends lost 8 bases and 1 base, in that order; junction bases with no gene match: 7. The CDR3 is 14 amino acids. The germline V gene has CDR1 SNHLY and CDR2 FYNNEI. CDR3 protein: CASHLTGQNTEAFF. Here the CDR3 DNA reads TGTGCCAGCCACTTGACAGGGCAGAACACTGAAGCTTTCTTT.